The TCR beta chain described here comes from a study of cytomegalovirus exposure and HLA in healthy donors. Findings of the study overall: A later analysis found common viral pathogens apparently linked to several of the most significant clusters. It was likely that a cluster of highly shared sequence variants was a sequencing artifact. Indistinguishability led to the exclusion of some V segments, TRBV6-2 and TRBV6-3 included.

PCR was performed using 60 Vbeta and 13 Jbeta primers. Data came from immunoSEQ multiplex PCR; TCRdb stores just in-frame clones and leaves some out. The data contain about 44,000 clones, about 90% of them seen just once; the ten biggest clones take up around 8%. The germline V gene encodes CDR1 MDHEN and CDR2 SYDVKM. Trimming shortened V by 8 bases and J by 2 bases, and 13 bases separated the two germline ends. The CDR3 covers 15 residues. In the case of this clone: Its antigen is as yet unknown.

The TCR comes from a woman aged 40 to 50 in good health and CMV-seropositive. This sequence joins TRBV28 and TRBJ2-6; D may be TRBD2 (6 bases). Sequencing was performed on PBMCs. CDR3 DNA sequence: TGTGCCAGCGCATCCGGGGGTACTGGGGCCAACGTCCTGACTTTC. It encodes CASASGGTGANVLTF.